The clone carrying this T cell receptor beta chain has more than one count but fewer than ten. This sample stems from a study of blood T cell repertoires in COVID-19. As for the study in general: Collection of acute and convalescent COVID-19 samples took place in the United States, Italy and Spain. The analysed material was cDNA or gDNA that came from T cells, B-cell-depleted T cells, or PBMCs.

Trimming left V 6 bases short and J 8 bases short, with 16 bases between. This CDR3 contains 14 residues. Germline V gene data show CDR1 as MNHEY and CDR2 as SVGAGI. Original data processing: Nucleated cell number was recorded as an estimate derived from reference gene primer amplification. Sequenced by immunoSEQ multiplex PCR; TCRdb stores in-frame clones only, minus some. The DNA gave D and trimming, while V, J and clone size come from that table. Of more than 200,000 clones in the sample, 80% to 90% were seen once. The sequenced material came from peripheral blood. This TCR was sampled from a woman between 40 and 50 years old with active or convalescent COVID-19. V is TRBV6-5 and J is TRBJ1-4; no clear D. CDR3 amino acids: CASRKHRAGEKLFF. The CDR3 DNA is TGTGCCAGCAGGAAACACCGGGCGGGCGAAAAACTGTTTTTT.